This T cell receptor (beta chain) was recorded in a study of cytomegalovirus exposure and HLA in healthy donors. Study overall: HLA-typed donors were the source of about 81 million unique TCRs held in an early data release. Study-wide results and limits: In an earlier analysis, in some 540 donors, most V segments appeared productive either ~90% or ~30% of the time. Analysis performed later found more than 15,000 TCR beta sequences associated with HLA alleles at 0.05 false discovery rate.

Primers included in the PCR were 60 Vbeta and 13 Jbeta primers. Generated by immunoSEQ multiplex PCR, the TCRdb table keeps only in-frame clones and is missing some. The repertoire table contains roughly 82,000 clones. A word on this clone: Antigen: not known.

The CDR3 has 13 amino acids. Germline V lookup: CDR1 SGHRS, CDR2 YFSETQ. The V end was cut by 4 bases, the J end by 6 bases, with 13 bases between. At the time of sampling, donors were nominally healthy, though unrecorded immune exposures were likely. J is TRBJ1-2 and V is TRBV5-1; no firm D call. The source is a woman aged 60-70 years in good health and CMV-seronegative. Sample: PBMCs. The CDR3 here is CASSLWLSDGYTF. Here the CDR3 DNA reads TGCGCCAGCAGCCTATGGCTCAGCGATGGCTACACCTTC.